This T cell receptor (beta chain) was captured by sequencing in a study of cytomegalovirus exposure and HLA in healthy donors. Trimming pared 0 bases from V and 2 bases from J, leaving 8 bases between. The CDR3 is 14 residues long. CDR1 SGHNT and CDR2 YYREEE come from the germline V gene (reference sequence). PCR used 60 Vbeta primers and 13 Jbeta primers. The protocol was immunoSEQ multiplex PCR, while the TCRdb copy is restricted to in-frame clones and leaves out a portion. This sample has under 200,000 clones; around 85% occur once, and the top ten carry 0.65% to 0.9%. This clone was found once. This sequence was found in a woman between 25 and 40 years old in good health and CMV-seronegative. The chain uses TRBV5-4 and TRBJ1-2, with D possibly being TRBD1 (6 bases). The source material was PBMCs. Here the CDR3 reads CASSLAGGNYGYTF. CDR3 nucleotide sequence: TGTGCCAGCAGCTTGGCGGGGGGCAACTATGGCTACACCTTC.